These 16 T cell receptor beta chains were all obtained from the same sample, sequenced in a study of T cells after yellow fever vaccination. Each CDR3 protein gets one entry after TCRdb re-called the 5' RACE reads with MiXCR. This sample carries 620,000 or so distinct CDR3 sequences, roughly a sixth of them seen once, and the ten largest clones take around a sixth. The specimen was PBMCs, collected 5 days after the first yellow fever vaccination. The receptors derive from a man aged 18 to 29 who received the YFV17D yellow fever vaccine.

Only a few counts were recorded for this clonotype. The CDR3 protein is CASSSWQGGEKLFF. The CDR3 nucleotides are TGTGCCAGCAGTTCATGGCAGGGAGGTGAAAAACTGTTTTTT. V and J are TRBV12-3 or TRBV12-4 and TRBJ1-4; D might be TRBD1 (5 bases). Trimming pared 4 bases from V and 7 bases from J, leaving 13 bases between. This CDR3 has 14 residues.

This clonotype was seen a handful of times. CDR3 protein: CASSSRGGGNQPQHF. CDR3 in DNA: TGTGCCAGCAGTTCTCGAGGGGGTGGCAATCAGCCCCAGCATTTT. The rearrangement joins TRBV12-3 or TRBV12-4 to TRBJ1-5; perhaps TRBD1 as D (6 bases). The CDR3 is 15 amino acids. V lost 4 bases and J lost 2, with 12 bases in between.

The rearrangement links TRBV6-1 to TRBJ2-2; no firm D call. CDR3 size: 13 residues. Germline V CDR1 and CDR2: MNHNS, SASEGT. The germline V and J ends were trimmed by 6 bases and 7 bases, with 12 bases remaining between them. The CDR3 sequence is CASRNLVIGELFF. In nucleotides, the CDR3 is TGTGCCAGCAGGAACCTGGTCATCGGGGAGCTGTTTTTT.

The chain links TRBV18 to TRBJ1-1, with D unclear. The CDR3 is 13 residues long. Germline CDR1 reads KGHSH; CDR2 reads LQKENI. The germline V and J ends were trimmed by 6 bases and 6 bases, with 14 bases remaining between them. The CDR3 spells CASSPSWIAEAFF. The CDR3 region has the DNA TGTGCCAGCTCCCCCTCCTGGATAGCTGAAGCTTTCTTT. Full variable domain (remainder filled in from reference TRBV18 and TRBJ1-1): NAGVMQNPRHLVRRRGQEARLRCSPMKGHSHVYWYRQLPEEGLKFMVYLQKENIIDESGMPKERFSAEFPKEGPSILRIQQVVRGDSAAYFCASSPSWIAEAFFGQGTRLTVV.

This clonotype occurred many times. This chain joins TRBV5-1 and TRBJ2-1; D not resolved. Germline CDR1 and CDR2: SGHRS and YFSETQ. Deletions cut 4 bases from V and 0 bases from J, with 11 bases between. The CDR3 has 15 residues. CDR3 DNA: TGCGCCAGCAGCCCCGACTCCAGCTCCTACAATGAGCAGTTCTTC. Its translation is CASSPDSSSYNEQFF.

This clonotype was observed a handful of times. The rearrangement joins TRBV7-9 to TRBJ1-4; the D gene is possibly TRBD1 (6 bases). Germline V gene lookup returns CDR1 SEHNR and CDR2 FQNEAQ (reference sequence). V was trimmed by 5 bases and J by 7 bases, leaving 17 bases between them. The CDR3 has 15 amino acids. The CDR3 here is CASSPNRGAGEKLFF. The CDR3, as DNA: TGTGCCAGCAGCCCTAATCGGGGGGCCGGTGAAAAACTGTTTTTT.

This clonotype was counted a few times. The chain has TRBV6-2 or TRBV6-3 and TRBJ1-2, with D perhaps matching TRBD1 (5 bases). The CDR3 spans 14 residues. CDR1 is MNHEY and CDR2 is SVGEGT in the germline V gene. V was trimmed by 0 bases and J by 8 bases, leaving 13 bases between them. CDR3 sequence (DNA): TGTGCCAGCAGTTACTCGACGGGGGAGCGCGGCTACACCTTC. Its protein is CASSYSTGERGYTF.

This clonotype has just a few counts. The chain is built from TRBV12-3 or TRBV12-4 and TRBJ1-5; D gene ambiguous. CDR3 length: 14 amino acids. Trimming stripped 1 base from V and 5 bases from J, with 9 bases between. The CDR3 spells CASSLGFGYQPQHF. For the CDR3, the DNA is TGTGCCAGCAGTTTAGGCTTTGGCTATCAGCCCCAGCATTTT.

With regard to this clonotype: With a much larger clone just one base away, this may be a read error. The chain links TRBV12-3 or TRBV12-4 to TRBJ2-3; 11 bases match TRBD1. The CDR3 length is 14 residues. Germline trimming cut 7 bases from V and 5 bases from J; bases unmatched to any gene: 5. The CDR3 reads CASTPGQGGDTQYF. The CDR3 DNA reads TGTGCCAGCACCCCGGGACAGGGGGGAGATACGCAGTATTTT.

This chain connects TRBV9 to TRBJ1-1, with unresolved D. The germline V gene has CDR1 SGDLS and CDR2 YYNGEE. Trimming left V 0 bases short and J 6 bases short, with 12 bases between. The CDR3 has 14 residues. The CDR3 is CASSVEAKLAEAFF. In DNA, the CDR3 is TGTGCCAGCAGCGTAGAGGCAAAGCTGGCTGAAGCTTTCTTT.

This clonotype was recorded a few times. The chain uses TRBV7-9 and TRBJ1-6, with D unclear. Germline CDR1 SEHNR, CDR2 FQNEAQ (reference sequence). This CDR3 has 17 amino acids. Deletions cut 4 bases from V and 3 bases from J, with 16 bases between. The CDR3 here is CASSSGWPQRYNSPLHF. CDR3 nucleotide sequence: TGTGCCAGCAGCTCGGGATGGCCGCAGCGCTATAATTCACCCCTCCACTTT.

The V call is TRBV18, the J call TRBJ2-1; unclear D gene. V lost 3 bases and J 8 bases, leaving 8 bases between the germline ends. From germline, CDR1 is KGHSH and CDR2 LQKENI. The CDR3 covers 12 residues. The CDR3 bases are TGTGCCAGCTCACCCCTGGGCTATGAGCAGTTCTTC. Its translation: CASSPLGYEQFF. The variable domain in full, completed from reference TRBV18 and TRBJ2-1, reads NAGVMQNPRHLVRRRGQEARLRCSPMKGHSHVYWYRQLPEEGLKFMVYLQKENIIDESGMPKERFSAEFPKEGPSILRIQQVVRGDSAAYFCASSPLGYEQFFGPGTRLTVL.

The CDR3 spells CASSYETGHGIGEQYF. CDR3 DNA: TGTGCCAGCAGCTACGAGACAGGTCACGGGATCGGAGAGCAGTACTTC. The chain uses TRBV12-3 or TRBV12-4 and TRBJ2-7; D may be TRBD1 (6 bases). Trimming left V 6 bases short and J 7 bases short, with 25 bases between. CDR3 length: 16 amino acids.

This clonotype was observed a handful of times. The chain recombines TRBV25-1 with TRBJ2-2; maybe TRBD1 (6 bases). Trimming removed 5 bases from V and 4 bases from J, with 14 bases in between. This CDR3 contains 15 residues. The germline gives CDR1 MGHDK, CDR2 SYGVNS. The CDR3 spells CASSRTQGSTGELFF. CDR3 DNA sequence: TGTGCCAGCAGTCGAACACAGGGATCCACCGGGGAGCTGTTTTTT.

The gene calls are TRBV7-8 and TRBJ2-7; tentative D call: TRBD1 (7 bases). V shed 5 bases and J shed 4 bases, with 18 bases lying between them. This CDR3 has 15 amino acids. Germline-derived CDR1 and CDR2 are SGHVS and FQNEAQ. The CDR3 DNA reads TGTGCCAGCAGCCAGGGGGTGGGGGGCTGGTACGAGCAGTACTTC. Its protein is CASSQGVGGWYEQYF.

This rearrangement joins TRBV7-2 to TRBJ2-7, with TRBD2 as a possible D gene (6 bases). Trimming stripped 4 bases from V and 4 bases from J, with 14 bases between. Looked up from germline, CDR1 is SGHTA and CDR2 is FQGNSA. CDR3 length equals 14 residues. CDR3 DNA sequence: TGTGCCAGCAGCTCAAATGGGGCGGGATACGAGCAGTACTTC. Residues: CASSSNGAGYEQYF.